This is a list of T cell receptor beta chains from one sample in a study of cytomegalovirus exposure and HLA in healthy donors. Profiling relied on immunoSEQ multiplex PCR, and the TCRdb table lists in-frame clones only, not all of them. The data contain some 150,000 clones, around 69% of them seen just once; the ten biggest clones take up approximately 1.4%. The sequenced material came from PBMCs. The receptor source for this set is a man aged 55 to 69 in good health and CMV-seronegative. Both conserved end residues are part of each CDR3. A D gene is named only where the DNA matches it firmly. Size is omitted from some rows. Given values are once, few, many or a class for expanded clones.

V: TRBV15; size: -; J: TRBJ1-6; D: -; CDR3: CATSRDLQGIAPLHF; DNA: TGTGCCACCAGCAGAGATTTACAGGGAATTGCACCCCTCCACTTT
V: TRBV29-1; size: -; J: TRBJ2-3; D: -; CDR3: CSVEWQGSDTQYF; DNA: TGCAGCGTTGAGTGGCAGGGGTCAGATACGCAGTATTTT
V: TRBV5-6; size: few; J: TRBJ2-7; D: TRBD1; CDR3: CASSLLGGTGVEQYF; DNA: TGTGCCAGCAGCTTGCTAGGAGGGACAGGGGTCGAGCAGTACTTC
V: TRBV5-5; size: -; J: TRBJ1-2; D: -; CDR3: CASSFNPDSSYGYTF; DNA: TGTGCCAGCAGCTTTAACCCGGACAGTAGCTATGGCTACACCTTC
V: TRBV28; size: -; J: TRBJ1-2; D: TRBD1; CDR3: CASSSRRTGVYGYTF; DNA: TGTGCCAGCAGTTCTCGTCGTACAGGGGTTTATGGCTACACCTTC
V: TRBV29-1; size: -; J: TRBJ1-4; D: -; CDR3: CSVGQGPEKLFF; DNA: TGCAGCGTTGGGCAGGGGCCCGAAAAACTGTTTTTT
V: TRBV18; size: -; J: TRBJ1-5; D: TRBD1; CDR3: CASSPPGQGGQPQHF; DNA: TGTGCCAGCTCACCTCCGGGACAGGGAGGTCAGCCCCAGCATTTT
V: TRBV7-3; size: few; J: TRBJ1-1; D: -; CDR3: CASSLGGLGTEAFF; DNA: TGTGCCAGCAGCTTAGGGGGGTTGGGAACTGAAGCTTTCTTT
V: TRBV14; size: -; J: TRBJ1-5; D: -; CDR3: CASSQENAQPQHF; DNA: TGTGCCAGCAGCCAAGAGAACGCGCAGCCCCAGCATTTT
V: TRBV5-1; size: -; J: TRBJ1-2; D: TRBD1; CDR3: CASVRDRGRSGYTF; DNA: TGCGCCAGCGTTCGGGACAGGGGGCGAAGTGGCTACACCTTC
V: TRBV5-8; size: -; J: TRBJ1-4; D: -; CDR3: CASSLATGSTNEKLFF; DNA: TGTGCCAGCAGCTTGGCTACAGGTTCAACTAATGAAAAACTGTTTTTT
V: TRBV19; size: -; J: TRBJ2-1; D: -; CDR3: CASSIGGRSMDEQFF; DNA: TGTGCCAGTAGTATCGGGGGACGTAGCATGGATGAGCAGTTCTTC
V: TRBV11-2; size: -; J: TRBJ2-7; D: TRBD1; CDR3: CASSLGRDRGYEQYF; DNA: TGTGCCAGCAGCTTAGGGCGGGACAGGGGCTACGAGCAGTACTTC
V: TRBV5-4; size: few; J: TRBJ1-3; D: -; CDR3: CASRISGSGNTIYF; DNA: TGTGCCAGCAGGATTTCGGGGTCTGGAAACACCATATATTTT
V: TRBV6-5; size: -; J: TRBJ1-2; D: TRBD1; CDR3: CASRSQGAGGYTF; DNA: TGTGCCAGCAGATCCCAGGGGGCCGGTGGCTACACCTTC
V: TRBV7-3; size: -; J: TRBJ2-3; D: -; CDR3: CASSPRGSFGTDTQYF; DNA: TGTGCCAGCAGCCCCCGTGGGAGTTTTGGGACAGATACGCAGTATTTT
V: TRBV5-1; size: -; J: TRBJ1-2; D: TRBD1; CDR3: CASSLDTGGSGGYTF; DNA: TGCGCCAGCAGCTTGGATACAGGGGGCTCTGGTGGCTACACCTTC
V: TRBV30; size: once; J: TRBJ2-1; D: TRBD2; CDR3: CAWSRLAGISYNEQFF; DNA: TGTGCCTGGAGCAGGCTAGCGGGAATCTCCTACAATGAGCAGTTCTTC
V: TRBV27; size: few; J: TRBJ2-1; D: -; CDR3: CASCPGVYNEQFF; DNA: TGTGCCAGCTGCCCGGGTGTCTACAATGAGCAGTTCTTC